Shown below are 6 T cell receptor beta chains from a single sample sequenced in a study of OX40 agonist ivuxolimab in advanced cancers. Some clones are missing from TCRdb's copy, which holds only in-frame ones; the method was immunoSEQ multiplex PCR. The repertoire includes tens of thousands of clones, roughly 90% of them detected once, and around 5% sits in the top ten. Sequences were derived from CD4+ or CD8+ T cells sorted from blood, sampled in a trial of the OX40 agonist ivuxolimab. These receptors all come from an adult with an advanced solid tumor such as melanoma, head and neck, liver or kidney cancer.

The rearrangement links TRBV7-8 to TRBJ2-7; D is tentatively TRBD1 or TRBD2 (5 bases each). V was pared by 2 bases and J by 6 bases, with 17 bases between. Germline V gives CDR1 SGHVS, CDR2 FQNEAQ. This CDR3 has 15 amino acids. The CDR3 coding sequence is TGTGCCAGCAGCTTAAACTCGGGGCCGCAAGGCGAGCAGTACTTC. This sequence encodes CASSLNSGPQGEQYF.

This clone appeared a single time. The chain recombines TRBV30 with TRBJ1-2, with 9 positions matching TRBD1. This CDR3 has 13 amino acids. Trimming cost V 5 bases and J 0 bases; bases outside gene matches: 1. CDR1 and CDR2 (germline): GTSNPN, SVGIG (reference sequence). CDR3 in amino acids: CAWGQGTNYGYTF. Written as DNA, the CDR3 is TGTGCCTGGGGACAGGGGACTAACTATGGCTACACCTTC.

V usage is TRBV7-2 and J usage is TRBJ2-1; weak D call: TRBD1 (6 bases). Looked up from germline, CDR1 is SGHTA and CDR2 is FQGNSA. V lost 5 bases and J 1 base, leaving 12 bases between the germline ends. The CDR3 spans 15 residues. The CDR3 region has the DNA TGTGCCAGCAGCGGGAGAGACAGGTCCTACAATGAGCAGTTCTTC. It encodes CASSGRDRSYNEQFF.

The chain has TRBV5-8 and TRBJ1-1; D is possibly TRBD1 (5 bases). In germline, CDR1 is SGHTS, CDR2 YDEGEE. Trimming took 0 bases from V and 7 from J, leaving 22 bases between them. CDR3 length equals 17 residues. As DNA, the CDR3 is TGTGCCAGCAGCTTGGCCGGTCCCGGGACTTCCACATATGAAGCTTTCTTT. Translation: CASSLAGPGTSTYEAFF. The full variable domain, with the rest looked up from reference TRBV5-8 and TRBJ1-1, is EAGVTQSPTHLIKTRGQQATLRCSPISGHTSVYWYQQALGLGLQFLLWYDEGEERNRGNFPPRFSGRQFPNYSSELNVNALELEDSALYLCASSLAGPGTSTYEAFFGQGTRLTVV.

V is TRBV4-1 and J is TRBJ1-2; no clear D. Trimming pared 0 bases from V and 2 bases from J, leaving 10 bases between. The CDR3 sequence is 15 residues long. Germline CDR1 MGHRA, CDR2 YSYEKL. The CDR3 DNA follows: TGCGCCAGCAGCCAAGATTCGGGCCGGAACTATGGCTACACCTTC. Its protein is CASSQDSGRNYGYTF.

The chain couples TRBV30 to TRBJ1-1; D may be TRBD1 (5 bases). The CDR3 runs to 14 residues. Trimming took 1 base from V and 1 from J, leaving 10 bases between them. Germline assignment: CDR1 GTSNPN and CDR2 SVGIG (reference sequence). CDR3 in amino acids: CAWSAPGGNTEAFF. CDR3 in DNA: TGTGCCTGGAGTGCCCCCGGGGGGAACACTGAAGCTTTCTTT.